This paragraph reports one TCR beta chain. This sample stems from a study of blood T cell repertoires in COVID-19. The V gene's germline CDR1 is SNHLY and CDR2 FYNNEI. V was clipped by 5 bases and J by 5 bases, with 24 bases between them. CDR3 size: 17 residues. TCRdb's table, derived via immunoSEQ multiplex PCR, lists solely in-frame clones and lacks some. The top ten hold less than 7% of the sample, which has 200,000 to 250,000 clones, around 82% seen once. Sequenced sample: peripheral blood. J is TRBJ1-1 and V is TRBV2; D possibly corresponds to TRBD1 (5 bases). This TCR was recovered from a woman between 65 and 79 years old with acute or convalescent COVID-19. CDR3 sequence reads: CASSSAGGKEAGTEAFF. The DNA for the CDR3 is TGTGCCAGCAGTTCGGCCGGGGGGAAGGAGGCCGGAACTGAAGCTTTCTTT.